The clone carrying this T cell receptor beta chain is a singleton in its sample. The antigen remains undetermined. Extraction of RNA preceded its reverse transcription into cDNA, which served as the sequencing template. Profiling relied on immunoSEQ multiplex PCR, and the TCRdb table lists in-frame clones only, not all of them. The sample yields more than 10,000 clones, approximately 59% seen once. Collected material from alopecia areata patients comprised lesional scalp punch biopsies and peripheral blood. This sample stems from a study of CD8+ T cells in alopecia areata. The overall study: Patients received oral tofacitinib, 5 to 10 mg twice daily, for moderate-to-severe alopecia areata. The duration of tofacitinib was 6 to 18 months, with 6 months off drug afterward.

This CDR3 comprises 16 residues. V lost 4 bases, J lost 7 bases, and 10 bases stayed unmatched. The germline V gene encodes CDR1 SGHRS and CDR2 YFSETQ. Whole-study findings and limits: Normal scalp showed lower clonality than lesional scalp, especially alopecia totalis/universalis.

Sequenced material: skin, taken at week 0. This TCR was sampled from a human donor with alopecia areata. This chain joins TRBV5-1 and TRBJ2-2; TRBD1 agrees at 10 bases. The CDR3 nucleotides read TGCGCCAGCAGCCCCTCGACAGGGGGCTGGGGCGGGGAGCTGTTTTTT. This codes for CASSPSTGGWGGELFF. The full variable domain, its missing parts supplied by reference TRBV5-1 and TRBJ2-2, is KAGVTQTPRYLIKTRGQQVTLSCSPISGHRSVSWYQQTPGQGLQFLFEYFSETQRNKGNFPGRFSGRQFSNSRSEMNVSTLELGDSALYLCASSPSTGGWGGELFFGEGSRLTVL.